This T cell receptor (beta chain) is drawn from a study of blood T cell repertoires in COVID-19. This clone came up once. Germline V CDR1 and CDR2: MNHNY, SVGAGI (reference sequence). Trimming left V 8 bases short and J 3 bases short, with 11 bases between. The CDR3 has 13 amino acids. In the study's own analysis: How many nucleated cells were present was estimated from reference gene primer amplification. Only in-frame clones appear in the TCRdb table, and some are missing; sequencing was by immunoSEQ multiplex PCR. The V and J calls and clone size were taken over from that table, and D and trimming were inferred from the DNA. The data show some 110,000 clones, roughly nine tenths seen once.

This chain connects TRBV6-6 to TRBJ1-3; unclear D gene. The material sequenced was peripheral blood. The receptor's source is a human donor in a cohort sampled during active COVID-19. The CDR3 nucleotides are TGTGCCAGCCGGTCTGAAGTTGGAAACACCATATATTTT. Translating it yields CASRSEVGNTIYF.